This TCR beta chain was sequenced in a study of T-cell memory formation after mild COVID-19. Study overall: Largely, the TCR clusters proved donor specific. Regarding the study as a whole: Pre-infection memory carried some responding clones, suggesting that cross-reactive memory joined.

The CDR3 has 15 residues. V dropped 5 bases and J dropped 3; count of bases not matched to a gene: 7. Germline CDR1 is SGHNT and CDR2 is YENEEA. This clonotype was observed a handful of times. Its antigen remains unidentified. TCRdb re-called the 5' RACE reads through MiXCR, storing one row per CDR3 protein. The sample has around 430,000 distinct CDR3 sequences, roughly 15% seen once. V usage is TRBV11-3 and J usage is TRBJ2-5; TRBD1 matches 9 bases. This clonotype was obtained from a man aged 18-30 years who had mild COVID-19 (a few samples of this study predate the infection). Cell type and time point are not known. Specimen: PBMCs or a T cell subset sorted from them (not recorded which). For the CDR3, the DNA is TGTGCCAGCAGCCCCCGACAGGGGGGTAAAGAGACCCAGTACTTC. Protein: CASSPRQGGKETQYF.